The 29 T cell receptor beta chains listed next were all sequenced from one sample in a study of long-term antiretroviral therapy in people with HIV. It was version v3.0 of the immunoSEQ assay that was run at survey level. The repertoire was sequenced with immunoSEQ multiplex PCR; TCRdb's copy has only in-frame clones and lacks some. The sample has 12,000 to 15,000 clones; 88% are singletons. Sequences were derived from unsorted PBMCs, sampled 6.2 years after starting antiretroviral therapy. These receptors all stem from a man in his forties with HIV.

This chain uses TRBV5-6 with TRBJ2-1, with D possibly matching TRBD2 (6 bases). CDR1 SGHDT and CDR2 YYEEEE come from the germline V gene. The CDR3 consists of 16 residues. Deletions cut 7 bases from V and 4 bases from J, with 21 bases between. The CDR3 region is CASSTQSDGGYNEQFF. DNA of the CDR3: TGTGCCAGCTCGACTCAGTCTGATGGGGGGTACAATGAGCAGTTCTTC.

The V and J genes are TRBV7-9 and TRBJ1-1; D remains ambiguous. Trimming cost V 8 bases and J 5 bases, with 15 bases left between them. The CDR3 is 13 amino acids. CDR1 and CDR2 (germline): SEHNR, FQNEAQ (reference sequence). Here the CDR3 reads CASFLLPSTEAFF. The CDR3, as DNA: TGTGCCAGCTTCCTTCTCCCCAGTACTGAAGCTTTCTTT.

The chain uses TRBV7-2 and TRBJ2-7; the match to TRBD2 covers 8 bases. CDR1 and CDR2 (germline): SGHTA, FQGNSA. The CDR3 has 13 residues. The V and J ends lost 5 bases and 4 bases, in that order; junction bases with no gene match: 4. The CDR3 spells CASSRGGIYEQYF. The DNA for the CDR3 is TGTGCCAGCAGCCGGGGGGGGATTTACGAGCAGTACTTC.

J is TRBJ2-7 and V is TRBV11-2; the D gene is possibly TRBD1 (7 bases). Germline lookup yields CDR1 SGHAT and CDR2 FQNNGV. This CDR3 contains 15 residues. The V end lost 0 bases, the J end lost 6 bases, and 15 bases lay between the germline ends. The CDR3 sequence is CASSLEAPGGIEQYF. In nucleotides, the CDR3 is TGTGCCAGCAGCTTAGAGGCTCCAGGGGGGATCGAGCAGTACTTC.

The chain links TRBV5-1 to TRBJ2-1, with TRBD2 identical over 8 bases. CDR1 and CDR2 (germline): SGHRS, YFSETQ. The CDR3 covers 14 residues. V dropped 4 bases and J dropped 4; count of bases not matched to a gene: 4. The CDR3 nucleotides read TGCGCCAGCAGCGGCATAGCGGGGTACAATGAGCAGTTCTTC. Translating it yields CASSGIAGYNEQFF.

The chain joins TRBV5-1 to TRBJ1-3; 10 positions match TRBD1. Germline CDR1 and CDR2: SGHRS and YFSETQ. CDR3 length: 18 residues. V lost 0 bases and J lost 0; bases outside the gene matches: 6. CDR3 in DNA: TGCGCCAGCAGCTTGGGTGGGACAGGGGCAGTCTCTGGAAACACCATATATTTT. Its protein is CASSLGGTGAVSGNTIYF.

J is TRBJ2-7 and V is TRBV5-6; TRBD2 aligns across 11 bases. Germline CDR1 is SGHDT and CDR2 is YYEEEE. V was clipped by 5 bases and J by 1 base; unmatched bases: 8. This CDR3 contains 16 residues. The CDR3 here is CASRSLAGGSSYEQYF. The CDR3, as DNA: TGTGCCAGCAGGAGTCTAGCGGGAGGTTCTTCCTACGAGCAGTACTTC. The whole variable domain, remainder taken from reference TRBV5-6 and TRBJ2-7, is DAGVTQSPTHLIKTRGQQVTLRCSPKSGHDTVSWYQQALGQGPQFIFQYYEEEERQRGNFPDRFSGHQFPNYSSELNVNALLLGDSALYLCASRSLAGGSSYEQYFGPGTRLTVT.

The chain carries TRBV19 and TRBJ1-1; D uncertain. V gave up 9 bases and J gave up 1 base, with 12 bases separating them. CDR1 and CDR2 (germline): LNHDA, SQIVND (reference sequence). The CDR3 loop spans 13 amino acids. The CDR3 nucleotides are TGTGCCAGCAGCGAATACACGAACACTGAAGCTTTCTTT. Translated: CASSEYTNTEAFF.

The rearrangement uses TRBV5-4 and TRBJ1-1; D remains ambiguous. The length of the CDR3 is 14 residues. Looked up from germline, CDR1 is SGHNT and CDR2 is YYREEE (reference sequence). V lost 4 bases and J lost 1, with 11 bases in between. CDR3 DNA: TGTGCCAGCAGCCAAGTTGAAGGGAACACTGAAGCTTTCTTT. As protein: CASSQVEGNTEAFF.

This chain joins TRBV19 and TRBJ1-2; 7 bases are a match to TRBD1. The CDR3 consists of 13 residues. Germline loops: CDR1 LNHDA, CDR2 SQIVND (reference sequence). The V and J ends lost 9 bases and 3 bases, in that order; junction bases with no gene match: 7. For the CDR3, the DNA is TGTGCCAGCGGGACAGACCCCTACTATGGCTACACCTTC. Translation: CASGTDPYYGYTF.

The chain is built from TRBV28 and TRBJ2-7, with 9 positions matching TRBD2. Germline V lookup: CDR1 MDHEN, CDR2 SYDVKM. V lost 6 bases, J lost 2 bases, and 8 bases stayed unmatched. The CDR3 has 15 residues. The CDR3 nucleotides are TGTGCCAGCAGAGACCTTAGCGGGAGCACCTACGAGCAGTACTTC. Translating it yields CASRDLSGSTYEQYF.

The rearrangement uses TRBV4-2 and TRBJ1-2; D may be TRBD1 (5 bases). V was clipped by 2 bases and J by 4 bases, with 8 bases between them. Germline lookup yields CDR1 LGHNA and CDR2 YNFKEQ. This CDR3 region has 13 residues. The CDR3 DNA reads as TGTGCCAGCAGCCAACGGAGGGGCTATGGCTACACCTTC. Translated: CASSQRRGYGYTF.

V gene TRBV7-2 combines with J gene TRBJ2-2; tentatively, D is TRBD2 (5 bases). The V gene's germline CDR1 is SGHTA and CDR2 FQGNSA. The CDR3 consists of 14 residues. V lost 0 bases and J 6 bases, leaving 8 bases between the germline ends. The CDR3 DNA reads TGTGCCAGCAGCTTAGCAGCGGCGTCCGGGGAGCTGTTTTTT. Translated, it gives CASSLAAASGELFF.

The chain uses TRBV19 and TRBJ2-2; D is possibly TRBD2 (6 bases). CDR1 LNHDA and CDR2 SQIVND come from the germline V gene (reference sequence). This CDR3 spans 13 amino acids. Trimming left V 7 bases short and J 5 bases short, with 11 bases between. CDR3 bases: TGTGCCAGTACCGGGAGTCGGACCGGGGAGCTGTTTTTT. This encodes CASTGSRTGELFF. The full variable domain, with the rest looked up from reference TRBV19 and TRBJ2-2, is DGGITQSPKYLFRKEGQNVTLSCEQNLNHDAMYWYRQDPGQGLRLIYYSQIVNDFQKGDIAEGYSVSREKKESFPLTVTSAQKNPTAFYLCASTGSRTGELFFGEGSRLTVL.

This clone was seen only a few times. The chain is built from TRBV5-6 and TRBJ2-7, with TRBD1 as a possible D gene (5 bases). Germline CDR1 reads SGHDT; CDR2 reads YYEEEE. The CDR3 loop spans 14 amino acids. Deletions cut 4 bases from V and 4 bases from J, with 15 bases between. Here the CDR3 reads CASSVGVSMYEQYF. The CDR3 nucleotides read TGTGCCAGCAGCGTAGGGGTTAGTATGTACGAGCAGTACTTC.

This chain uses TRBV9 with TRBJ2-1; D is perhaps TRBD2 (5 bases). This CDR3 comprises 16 residues. V lost 3 bases to trimming and J lost 0 bases, with 13 bases between them. Per germline, CDR1 SGDLS and CDR2 YYNGEE. CDR3 in amino acids: CASSALSGASYNEQFF. CDR3 DNA: TGTGCCAGCAGCGCCCTAAGCGGAGCCTCCTACAATGAGCAGTTCTTC.

V usage is TRBV10-3 and J usage is TRBJ1-4; D is uncertain. Germline V gives CDR1 ENHRY, CDR2 SYGVKD. The CDR3 contains 15 residues. V shed 5 bases and J shed 3 bases, with 13 bases lying between them. Here the CDR3 DNA reads TGTGCCATCAGTTACTCAGGAACGGCTAATGAAAAACTGTTTTTT. Its protein is CAISYSGTANEKLFF.

J is TRBJ1-3 and V is TRBV5-6, with 7 nucleotides matching TRBD1. V dropped 0 bases and J dropped 0; count of bases not matched to a gene: 6. Per the germline V gene, CDR1 is SGHDT and CDR2 is YYEEEE. The CDR3 runs to 17 residues. Written as DNA, the CDR3 is TGTGCCAGCAGCTTGGTCCGGGACAGTGACTCTGGAAACACCATATATTTT. Protein product: CASSLVRDSDSGNTIYF. The variable domain in full, completed from reference TRBV5-6 and TRBJ1-3, reads DAGVTQSPTHLIKTRGQQVTLRCSPKSGHDTVSWYQQALGQGPQFIFQYYEEEERQRGNFPDRFSGHQFPNYSSELNVNALLLGDSALYLCASSLVRDSDSGNTIYFGEGSWLTVV.

The CDR3, as DNA: TGTGCCAGCAGCTTCAACGGGGAGCTGTTTTTT. As protein: CASSFNGELFF. This chain joins TRBV7-9 and TRBJ2-2; D unresolved. V dropped 3 bases and J dropped 7 bases, with 3 bases sitting between them. Germline V gene lookup returns CDR1 SEHNR and CDR2 FQNEAQ (reference sequence). This CDR3 comprises 11 residues. The entire variable domain, with the rest obtained from reference TRBV7-9 and TRBJ2-2, is as follows: DTGVSQNPRHKITKRGQNVTFRCDPISEHNRLYWYRQTLGQGPEFLTYFQNEAQLEKSRLLSDRFSAERPKGSFSTLEIQRTEQGDSAMYLCASSFNGELFFGEGSRLTVL.

The chain combines TRBV6-5 with TRBJ2-1, with TRBD2 matching 8 bases. This CDR3 region has 15 residues. V shed 7 bases and J 1 base; nucleotides not matched to a gene: 6. The V gene's germline CDR1 is MNHEY and CDR2 SVGAGI. CDR3 protein: CASKWERESYNEQFF. CDR3 DNA: TGTGCCAGCAAATGGGAGCGGGAGTCCTACAATGAGCAGTTCTTC.

This rearrangement joins TRBV13 to TRBJ2-7; TRBD2 matches 8 bases. The germline CDR1 and CDR2 sequences are PRHDT and FYEKMQ (reference sequence). The junction had 17 bases not matched to a gene; V was cut back by 7 bases and J by 0 bases. The CDR3 is 18 amino acids. Here the CDR3 reads CASTTQTSVPASSYEQYF. CDR3 in DNA: TGTGCCAGCACCACCCAGACTAGCGTCCCCGCAAGCTCCTACGAGCAGTACTTC.

The rearrangement links TRBV4-3 to TRBJ2-3; no clear D gene. V lost 1 base to trimming and J lost 0 bases, with 8 bases between them. CDR3 length: 15 residues. Germline loops: CDR1 LGHNA, CDR2 YSLEER. The CDR3 spells CASSQGSTSTDTQYF. In DNA, the CDR3 is TGCGCCAGCAGCCAAGGTTCGACTAGCACAGATACGCAGTATTTT.

J is TRBJ1-2 and V is TRBV4-3, with D unclear. Trimming pared 3 bases from V and 5 bases from J, leaving 16 bases between. The CDR3 extends over 15 amino acids. Germline values: CDR1 LGHNA, CDR2 YSLEER. CDR3 sequence (DNA): TGCGCCAGCAGCCACCACACGAACTCACCGTATGGCTACACCTTC. Its protein is CASSHHTNSPYGYTF.

The gene calls are TRBV19 and TRBJ1-1, with 7 nucleotides matching TRBD1. CDR1 is LNHDA and CDR2 is SQIVND in the germline V gene (reference sequence). Germline trimming cut 5 bases from V and 5 bases from J; bases unmatched to any gene: 5. The CDR3 totals 13 residues. The CDR3: CASSSQGGTEAFF. In nucleotides, the CDR3 is TGTGCCAGTAGTTCGCAGGGGGGTACTGAAGCTTTCTTT.

V is TRBV7-9 and J is TRBJ2-7; either TRBD1 or TRBD2 may fit D (5 bases each). Germline V gene sequence: CDR1 SEHNR, CDR2 FQNEAQ (reference sequence). Trimming stripped 2 bases from V and 4 bases from J, with 12 bases between. The CDR3 extends over 14 amino acids. The CDR3 region has the DNA TGTGCCAGCAGCTTACCGGGACCGAGGTACGAGCAGTACTTC. Translation gives CASSLPGPRYEQYF.

This sequence joins TRBV30 and TRBJ1-4; D uncertain. V was clipped by 3 bases and J by 4 bases, with 15 bases between them. CDR1 GTSNPN and CDR2 SVGIG come from the germline V gene (reference sequence). CDR3 size: 15 residues. In DNA, the CDR3 is TGTGCCTGGAGGGCCGGTCAGACTCTTAATGAAAAACTGTTTTTT. This encodes CAWRAGQTLNEKLFF.

This chain links TRBV7-9 with TRBJ1-1; the D is unclear. Germline V gene data show CDR1 as SEHNR and CDR2 as FQNEAQ (reference sequence). Deletions cut 4 bases from V and 1 base from J, with 7 bases between. This CDR3 is 13 amino acids long. The CDR3 loop is CASSSAGNTEAFF. The DNA for the CDR3 is TGTGCCAGCAGCTCGGCCGGGAACACTGAAGCTTTCTTT.

This clone was recorded once. This chain links TRBV18 with TRBJ2-2, with D hard to call. CDR3 size: 12 residues. CDR1 and CDR2 from the germline V gene are KGHSH and LQKENI. V lost 2 bases, J lost 5 bases, and 3 bases lay in between. This chain's CDR3 is CASSPATGELFF. CDR3 nucleotide sequence: TGTGCCAGCTCACCAGCGACCGGGGAGCTGTTTTTT.

The genes are TRBV15 and TRBJ2-3; D is ambiguous. The germline gives CDR1 LNHNV, CDR2 YYDKDF (reference sequence). CDR3 length: 13 residues. V was pared by 1 base and J by 5 bases, with 7 bases between. CDR3 sequence reads: CATSRGQIDTQYF. In nucleotides, the CDR3 is TGTGCCACCAGCAGAGGTCAGATAGATACGCAGTATTTT.